The T cell receptor beta chain under discussion was sequenced for a study of graft-versus-host responses after intestinal transplantation. Study overall: The transplants performed in recipients were multivisceral, liver-intestinal, or isolated intestinal. The study gave all recipients anti-thymocyte globulin induction, then tacrolimus and steroids for 2 to 3 years. Overall study results and limits: Within allografts, high graft-versus-host to host-versus-graft clonal ratios were seen among patients with graft-donor T cell macrochimerism.

The assay was immunoSEQ multiplex PCR, and TCRdb's table has in-frame clones only and misses some. The table includes over 90,000 clones, 91% detected once. Trimming removed 4 bases from V and 3 bases from J, with 11 bases in between. Per the germline V gene, CDR1 is SQVTM and CDR2 is ANQGSEA. This CDR3 is built from 13 residues. Concerning this clone itself: The antigen remains unidentified. Other DNA sequences from this sample encode an identical CDR3 as well.

The V gene is TRBV29-1, the J gene TRBJ2-3; D gene unclear. The receptor was derived from a human donor who was the organ donor for an intestinal transplant. The sample in question was unstimulated CD4+ T cells sorted from spleen or lymph node cells, obtained before transplant. The CDR3 DNA is TGCAGCGTTGGCGAGTCGTCGACAGATACGCAGTATTTT. Translation gives CSVGESSTDTQYF.